This T cell receptor beta chain was obtained from a study of identical twins. CDR3 length: 14 residues. CDR1 MDHEN and CDR2 SYDVKM come from the germline V gene. The germline V and J ends were trimmed by 5 bases and 7 bases, with 18 bases remaining between them. Unique molecular identifiers were present on the cDNA, and a universal primer site came from template switching. TCRdb reprocessed the 5' RACE reads with MiXCR, giving one entry per CDR3 protein. This table has around 550,000 distinct CDR3 sequences, around 15% appearing once. These data are also associated with another study on yellow fever vaccine responses in identical twins.

Source material: CD4+ T cells sorted from blood. The origin of this receptor is a woman between 18 and 29 years old in good health. V and J are TRBV28 and TRBJ2-7; D tentatively fits TRBD1 or TRBD2 (5 bases each). The CDR3 nucleotides are TGTGCCAGCAGTCCCGGGACGGACCCTAAGGAGCAGTACTTC. Translating it yields CASSPGTDPKEQYF. The full variable domain, rest sourced from reference TRBV28 and TRBJ2-7, is DVKVTQSSRYLVKRTGEKVFLECVQDMDHENMFWYRQDPGLGLRLIYFSYDVKMKEKGDIPEGYSVSREKKERFSLILESASTNQTSMYLCASSPGTDPKEQYFGPGTRLTVT.